The sequence of this T cell receptor beta chain was determined in a study of CD8+CD57+ T cells in acquired aplastic anemia. The authors sequenced patients whose flow cytometry had shown CD8+CD57+ cell expansion. Details on this clonotype: At one of its ends the junction is not consistent with the germline gene, which may arise from a read error.

This CDR3 comprises 13 residues. Looked up from germline, CDR1 is SQVTM and CDR2 is ANQGSEA. Both TCR beta VDJ combination and CDR3 sequence profiling were carried out. Genomic DNA was the template for this profiling. TCRdb processed the reads anew with MiXCR; each CDR3 protein has one entry. The table lists about 40,000 distinct CDR3 sequences, less than 65% of them singletons. This chain uses TRBV29-1 with TRBJ1-2, with 8 bases matching TRBD1. This receptor was taken from a human donor with aplastic anemia. Sequenced: sorted CD4+, CD8+, or CD8+CD57+ T cells (not recorded which) from PBMCs. CDR3 sequence reads: CSVSDRDSYGSTF. The CDR3 nucleotides read TGCAGCGTATCGGACAGGGACTCCTATGGCTCCACCTTC. Supplemented by reference TRBV29-1 and TRBJ1-2, the full variable domain reads SAVISQKPSRDICQRGTSLTIQCQVDSQVTMMFWYRQQPGQSLTLIATANQGSEATYESGFVIDKFPISRPNLTFSTLTVSNMSPEDSSIYLCSVSDRDSYGSTFGSGTRLTVV.